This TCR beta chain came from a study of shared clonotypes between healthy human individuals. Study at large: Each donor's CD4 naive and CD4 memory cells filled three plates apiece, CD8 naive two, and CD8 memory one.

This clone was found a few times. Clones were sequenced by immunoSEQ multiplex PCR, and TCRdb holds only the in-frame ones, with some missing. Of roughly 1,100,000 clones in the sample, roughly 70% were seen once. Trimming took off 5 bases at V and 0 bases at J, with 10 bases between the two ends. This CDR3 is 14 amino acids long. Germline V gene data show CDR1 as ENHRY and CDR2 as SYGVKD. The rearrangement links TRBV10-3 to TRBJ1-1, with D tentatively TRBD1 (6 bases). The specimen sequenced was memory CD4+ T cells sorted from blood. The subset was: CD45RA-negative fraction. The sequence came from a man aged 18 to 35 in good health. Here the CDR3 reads CAISPTGMNTEAFF. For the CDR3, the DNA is TGTGCCATCAGTCCAACAGGGATGAACACTGAAGCTTTCTTT.